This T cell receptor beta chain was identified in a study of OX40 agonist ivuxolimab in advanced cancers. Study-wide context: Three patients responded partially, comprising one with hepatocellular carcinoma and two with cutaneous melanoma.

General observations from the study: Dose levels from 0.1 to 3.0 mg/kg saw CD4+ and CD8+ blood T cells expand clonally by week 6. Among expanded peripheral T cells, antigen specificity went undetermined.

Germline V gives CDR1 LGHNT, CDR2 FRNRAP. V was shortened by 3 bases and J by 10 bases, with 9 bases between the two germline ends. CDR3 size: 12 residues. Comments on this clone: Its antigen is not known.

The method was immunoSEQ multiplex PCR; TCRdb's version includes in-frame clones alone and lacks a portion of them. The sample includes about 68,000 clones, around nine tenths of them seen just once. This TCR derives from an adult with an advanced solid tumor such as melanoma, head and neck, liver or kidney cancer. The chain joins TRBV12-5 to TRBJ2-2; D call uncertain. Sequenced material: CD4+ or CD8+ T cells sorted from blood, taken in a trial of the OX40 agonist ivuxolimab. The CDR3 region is CASGLNSVELFF. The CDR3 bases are TGTGCTAGTGGTTTAAATTCCGTGGAGCTGTTTTTT.